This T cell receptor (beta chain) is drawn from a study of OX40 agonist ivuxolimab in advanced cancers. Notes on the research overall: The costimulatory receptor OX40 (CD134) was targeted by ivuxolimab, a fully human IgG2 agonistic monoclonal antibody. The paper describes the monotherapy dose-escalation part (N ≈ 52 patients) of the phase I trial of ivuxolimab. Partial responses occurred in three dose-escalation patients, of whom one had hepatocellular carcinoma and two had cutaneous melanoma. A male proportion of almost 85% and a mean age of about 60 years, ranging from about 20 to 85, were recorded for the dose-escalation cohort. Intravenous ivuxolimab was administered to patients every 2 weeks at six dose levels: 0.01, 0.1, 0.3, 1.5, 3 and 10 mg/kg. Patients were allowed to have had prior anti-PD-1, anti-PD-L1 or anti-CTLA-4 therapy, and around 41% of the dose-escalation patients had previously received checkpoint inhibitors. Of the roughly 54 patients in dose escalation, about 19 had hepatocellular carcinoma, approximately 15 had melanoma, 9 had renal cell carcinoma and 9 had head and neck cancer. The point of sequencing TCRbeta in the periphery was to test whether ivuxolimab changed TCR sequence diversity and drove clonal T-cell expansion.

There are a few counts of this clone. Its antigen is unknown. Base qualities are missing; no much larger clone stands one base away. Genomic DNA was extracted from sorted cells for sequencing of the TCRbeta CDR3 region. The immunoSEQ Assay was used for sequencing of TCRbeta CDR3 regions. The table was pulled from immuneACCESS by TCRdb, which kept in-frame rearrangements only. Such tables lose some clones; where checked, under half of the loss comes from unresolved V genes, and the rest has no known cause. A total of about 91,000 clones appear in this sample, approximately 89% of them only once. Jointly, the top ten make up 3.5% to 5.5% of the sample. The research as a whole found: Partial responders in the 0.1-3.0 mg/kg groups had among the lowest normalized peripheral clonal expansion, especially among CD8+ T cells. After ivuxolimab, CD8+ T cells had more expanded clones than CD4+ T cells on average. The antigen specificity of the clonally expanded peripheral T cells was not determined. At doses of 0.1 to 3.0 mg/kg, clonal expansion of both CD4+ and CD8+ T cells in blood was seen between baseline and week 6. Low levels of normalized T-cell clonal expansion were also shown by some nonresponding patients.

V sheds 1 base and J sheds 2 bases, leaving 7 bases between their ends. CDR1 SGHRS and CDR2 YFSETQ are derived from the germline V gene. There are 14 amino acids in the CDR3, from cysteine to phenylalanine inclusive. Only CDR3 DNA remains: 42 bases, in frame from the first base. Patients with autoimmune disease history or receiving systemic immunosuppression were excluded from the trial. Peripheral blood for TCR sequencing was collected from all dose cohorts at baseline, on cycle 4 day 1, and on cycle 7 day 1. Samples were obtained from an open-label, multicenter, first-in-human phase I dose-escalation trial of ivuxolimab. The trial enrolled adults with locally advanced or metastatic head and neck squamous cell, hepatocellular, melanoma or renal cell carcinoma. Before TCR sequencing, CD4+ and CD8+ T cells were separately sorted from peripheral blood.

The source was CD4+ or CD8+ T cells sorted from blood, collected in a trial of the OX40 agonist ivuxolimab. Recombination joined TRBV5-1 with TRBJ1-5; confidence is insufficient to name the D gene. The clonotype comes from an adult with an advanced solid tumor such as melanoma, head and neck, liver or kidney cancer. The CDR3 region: CASSLSGGNQPQHF. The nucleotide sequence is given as TGCGCCAGCAGCTTGTCCGGAGGCAATCAGCCCCAGCATTTT.